Sequencing of this TCR beta chain was carried out in a study of CD8+CD57+ T cells in acquired aplastic anemia. Study context: On average, sorted CD4+ and CD8+ cells gave around 3 ug of DNA. Study-level findings and limits: Patients and controls were not found to differ significantly in CD8+ Simpson's diversity. Patients and controls were found to share approximately 31 CD8+ CDR3 sequences.

Genomic DNA acted as the template from which TCR beta VDJ combination and CDR3 sequence profiling were carried out. One entry per CDR3 protein, called by TCRdb with MiXCR from the reads. The top ten hold about an eighth of the sample, which has more than 150,000 distinct CDR3 sequences, 45% to 60% seen once. The authors sequenced patients whose flow cytometry had shown CD8+CD57+ cell expansion. A severe acquired aplastic anemia diagnosis applied to all patients. CDR3 length: 15 amino acids. Germline CDR1 and CDR2: LGHDT and YNNKEL (reference sequence). V was clipped by 1 base and J by 6 bases, with 14 bases between them. Regarding this clonotype: Its matching antigen is unknown.

The V gene is TRBV3-1, the J gene TRBJ2-3, with D perhaps matching TRBD2 (5 bases). The sequenced sample was sorted CD4+, CD8+, or CD8+CD57+ T cells (not recorded which) from PBMCs. The source is a human donor with aplastic anemia. The DNA of the CDR3 is TGTGCCAGCAGCCAAGCCTATACGGGAACCGATACGCAGTATTTT. It codes for CASSQAYTGTDTQYF.